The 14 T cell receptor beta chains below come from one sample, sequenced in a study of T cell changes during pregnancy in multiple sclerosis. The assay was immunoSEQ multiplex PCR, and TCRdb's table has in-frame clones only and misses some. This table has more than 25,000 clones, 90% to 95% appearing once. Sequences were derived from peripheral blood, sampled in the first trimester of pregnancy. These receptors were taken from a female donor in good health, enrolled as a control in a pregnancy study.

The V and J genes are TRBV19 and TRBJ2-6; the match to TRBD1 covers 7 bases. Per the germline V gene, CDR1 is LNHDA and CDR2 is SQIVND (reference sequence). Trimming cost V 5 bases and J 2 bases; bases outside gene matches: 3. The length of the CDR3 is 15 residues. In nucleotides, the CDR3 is TGTGCCAGTAGTGAAGACAGGGCTGGGGCCAACGTCCTGACTTTC. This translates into CASSEDRAGANVLTF.

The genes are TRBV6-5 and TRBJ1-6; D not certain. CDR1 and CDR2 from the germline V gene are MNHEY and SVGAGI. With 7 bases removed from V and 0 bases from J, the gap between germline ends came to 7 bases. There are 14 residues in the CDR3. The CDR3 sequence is CASKPSSYNSPLHF. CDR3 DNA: TGTGCCAGCAAACCTAGCTCCTATAATTCACCCCTCCACTTT.

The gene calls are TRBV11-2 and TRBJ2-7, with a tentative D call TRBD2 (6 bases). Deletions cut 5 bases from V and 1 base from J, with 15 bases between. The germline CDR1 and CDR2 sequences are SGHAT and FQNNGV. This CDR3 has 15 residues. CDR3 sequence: CASSQEGSLSYEQYF. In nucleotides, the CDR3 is TGTGCCAGCAGCCAGGAGGGGAGTCTGTCCTACGAGCAGTACTTC.

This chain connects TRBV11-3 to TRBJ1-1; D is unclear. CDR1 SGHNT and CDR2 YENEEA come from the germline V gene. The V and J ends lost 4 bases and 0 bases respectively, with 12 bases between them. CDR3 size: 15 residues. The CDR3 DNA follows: TGTGCCAGCAGCTCAGCGGCCCGAATGAACACTGAAGCTTTCTTT. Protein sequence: CASSSAARMNTEAFF.

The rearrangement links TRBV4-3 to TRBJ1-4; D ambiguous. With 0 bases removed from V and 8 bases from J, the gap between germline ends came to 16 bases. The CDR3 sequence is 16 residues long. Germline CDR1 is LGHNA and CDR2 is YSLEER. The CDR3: CASSQEDRQATEKLFF. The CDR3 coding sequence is TGCGCCAGCAGCCAAGAAGATCGGCAGGCGACGGAAAAACTGTTTTTT.

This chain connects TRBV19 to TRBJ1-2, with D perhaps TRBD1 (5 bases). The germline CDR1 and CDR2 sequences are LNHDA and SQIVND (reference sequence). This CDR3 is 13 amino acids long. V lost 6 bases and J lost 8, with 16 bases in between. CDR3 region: CASSPGGGGGYTF. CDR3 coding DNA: TGTGCCAGTAGCCCGGGGGGGGGAGGAGGCTACACCTTC.

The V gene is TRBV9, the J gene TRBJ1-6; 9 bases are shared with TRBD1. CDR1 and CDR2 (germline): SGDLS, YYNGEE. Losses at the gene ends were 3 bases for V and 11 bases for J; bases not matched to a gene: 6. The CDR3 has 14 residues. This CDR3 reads CASSEGTGRTPLHF. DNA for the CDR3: TGTGCCAGCAGCGAGGGGACAGGGCGGACACCCCTCCACTTT.

The CDR3 nucleotides are TGTGCCAGCAGAGGGGAAGTGTCGGGCTACACCTTC. Its protein product is CASRGEVSGYTF. The chain joins TRBV6-5 to TRBJ1-2, with a possible D match to TRBD1 (5 bases). The CDR3 covers 12 residues. Germline V gene sequence: CDR1 MNHEY, CDR2 SVGAGI. V was pared by 6 bases and J by 8 bases, with 13 bases between.

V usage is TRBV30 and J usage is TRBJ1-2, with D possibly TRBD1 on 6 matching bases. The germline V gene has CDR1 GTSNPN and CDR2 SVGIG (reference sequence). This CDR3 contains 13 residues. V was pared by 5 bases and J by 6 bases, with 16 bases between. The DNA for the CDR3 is TGTGCCTGGCACAAACCTGGGGGCAATGGCTACACCTTC. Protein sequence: CAWHKPGGNGYTF.

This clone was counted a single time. The CDR3: CASSLGDYEQYF. The CDR3 region has the DNA TGTGCCAGCAGCTTAGGGGACTACGAGCAGTACTTC. The chain employs TRBV5-4 and TRBJ2-7; D is perhaps TRBD1 (5 bases). The CDR3 spans 12 residues. Germline V gene data show CDR1 as SGHNT and CDR2 as YYREEE (reference sequence). The V gene lost 2 bases and the J gene lost 3 bases, with 6 bases spanning the gap.

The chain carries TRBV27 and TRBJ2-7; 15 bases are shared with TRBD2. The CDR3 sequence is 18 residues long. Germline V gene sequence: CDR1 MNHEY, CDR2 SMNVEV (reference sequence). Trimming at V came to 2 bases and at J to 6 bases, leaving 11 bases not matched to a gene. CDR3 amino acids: CASSLKRGGLAGGSEQYF. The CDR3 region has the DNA TGTGCCAGCAGTTTAAAGCGGGGGGGACTAGCGGGGGGATCCGAGCAGTACTTC.

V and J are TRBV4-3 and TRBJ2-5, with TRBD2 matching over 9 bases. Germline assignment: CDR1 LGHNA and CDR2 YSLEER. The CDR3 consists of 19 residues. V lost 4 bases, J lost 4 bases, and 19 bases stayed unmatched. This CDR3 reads CASSPTWLAGRPGRETQYF. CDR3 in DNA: TGCGCCAGCAGCCCCACCTGGCTAGCGGGGAGGCCCGGGAGAGAGACCCAGTACTTC.

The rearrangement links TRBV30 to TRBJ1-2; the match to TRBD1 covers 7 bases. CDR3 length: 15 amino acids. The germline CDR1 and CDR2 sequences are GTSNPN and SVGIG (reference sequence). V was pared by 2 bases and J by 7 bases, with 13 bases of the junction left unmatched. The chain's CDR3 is CAWSKALEGAGGYTF. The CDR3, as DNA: TGTGCCTGGAGTAAGGCCCTTGAGGGGGCTGGTGGCTACACCTTC.

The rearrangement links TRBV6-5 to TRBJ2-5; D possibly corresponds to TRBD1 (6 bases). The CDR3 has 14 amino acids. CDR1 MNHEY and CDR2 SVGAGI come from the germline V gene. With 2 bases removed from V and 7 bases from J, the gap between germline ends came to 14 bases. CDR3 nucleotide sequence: TGTGCCAGCAGTTACGATGGGGGCCGGGGGACCCAGTACTTC. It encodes CASSYDGGRGTQYF.